The T cell receptor beta chain under discussion was sequenced for a study of long-term antiretroviral therapy in people with HIV. Overall study findings and caveats: It was not possible to obtain data on ART adherence, viral resistance or therapy changes. Regardless of time point, clones expanded before ART dominated the repertoire.

The CDR3 is made up of 14 amino acids. V lost 7 bases and J 7 bases, leaving 22 bases between the germline ends. The germline V gene encodes CDR1 SQVTM and CDR2 ANQGSEA. For this clone: No antigen is known for it.

Runs used v3.0 of the immunoSEQ assay and were done at survey level. A per-sample goal of roughly 40,000-55,000 T-cell genomes was targeted by sequencing. TCRdb's table, derived via immunoSEQ multiplex PCR, lists solely in-frame clones and lacks some. The sample has 17,000 or so clones; approximately 80% are singletons. The genes are TRBV29-1 and TRBJ2-5, with a possible D match to TRBD2 (6 bases). Source: unsorted PBMCs, taken 0.3 years after starting antiretroviral therapy. The receptor was isolated from a man aged 18 to 30 with HIV. The CDR3 region has the DNA TGCAGCGCCGAAGCTATGACCGGAGCGGGGACCCAGTACTTC. Protein product: CSAEAMTGAGTQYF.